This T cell receptor (beta chain) was identified during a study of blood T cell repertoires in COVID-19. For the study at large: Donors in the United States, Italy and Spain gave samples during acute or convalescent COVID-19. PBMCs, B-cell-depleted T cells, or T cells were the source of the cDNA or gDNA that made up the material.

Original methodology: Amplified reference gene primers provided the basis for estimating nucleated cell counts. The repertoire was sequenced with immunoSEQ multiplex PCR; TCRdb's copy has only in-frame clones and lacks some. D and trimming come from the DNA, and the V and J calls and clone size come from that table. The sample records about 160,000 clones, around 77% being singletons. V was trimmed by 4 bases and J by 9 bases, leaving 21 bases between them. The CDR3 spans 15 residues. Germline loops: CDR1 KGHSH, CDR2 LQKENI. This chain links TRBV18 with TRBJ2-5, with D possibly being TRBD1 (7 bases). This TCR was sampled from a man in his 70s with acute or convalescent COVID-19. The specimen was peripheral blood. CDR3 in amino acids: CASSLTGALPGAQYF. CDR3 in DNA: TGTGCCAGCTCACTTACAGGGGCCTTACCGGGGGCCCAGTACTTC.